What follows are 21 T cell receptor beta chains derived from one specimen sequenced in a study of blood T cell repertoires in COVID-19. Method: immunoSEQ multiplex PCR; TCRdb's copy keeps in-frame clones and lacks some. The sample carries 250,000 to 300,000 clones, over 75% recorded once. The sequenced material came from peripheral blood. The source is a woman in her 70s with COVID-19, enrolled during active disease.

This clone showed up just once. The CDR3 DNA is TGTGCCAGCAGTCCTACCCCACTAGCGGGAGGCTATAAAACCTACCAAGAGACCCAGTACTTC. Its protein is CASSPTPLAGGYKTYQETQYF. The V call is TRBV6-6, the J call TRBJ2-5; 12 nucleotides match TRBD2. V shed 5 bases and J 0 bases; nucleotides not matched to a gene: 19. Per the germline V gene, CDR1 is MNHNY and CDR2 is SVGAGI (reference sequence). The CDR3 sequence is 21 residues long.

The rearrangement uses TRBV6-5 and TRBJ1-6; TRBD1 might be the D (6 bases). Germline lookup yields CDR1 MNHEY and CDR2 SVGAGI. V was cut by 5 bases and J by 5 bases, with 10 bases left in between. CDR3 length: 14 amino acids. CDR3 sequence reads: CASSRTGNNSPLHF. The CDR3, as DNA: TGTGCCAGCAGTCGTACAGGGAATAATTCACCCCTCCACTTT.

This sequence joins TRBV20-1 and TRBJ1-6; the match to TRBD1 covers 10 bases. CDR1 and CDR2 (germline): DFQATT, SNEGSKA (reference sequence). J lost 10 bases, V lost 3 bases, and 6 bases had no gene match. The CDR3 consists of 14 residues. Here the CDR3 DNA reads TGCAGTGCTAGTCCCGGGACAGGGGTCTCACCCCTCCACTTT. Protein sequence: CSASPGTGVSPLHF.

J is TRBJ2-1 and V is TRBV6-1, with 9 bases matching TRBD2. V lost 0 bases to trimming and J lost 6 bases; unmatched junction nucleotides: 3. Looked up from germline, CDR1 is MNHNS and CDR2 is SASEGT. The CDR3 is made up of 15 amino acids. The CDR3 coding sequence is TGTGCCAGCAGTGAAGCTAGCGGGAGAGGCAATGAGCAGTTCTTC. Protein sequence: CASSEASGRGNEQFF.

The chain links TRBV4-1 to TRBJ1-4, with TRBD1 identical over 9 bases. The CDR3 consists of 19 residues. The ends lost 2 bases at V and 0 bases at J; junction bases unmatched: 10. Germline CDR1 is MGHRA and CDR2 is YSYEKL. CDR3 protein: CASSQTGGRIGATNEKLFF. The CDR3 bases are TGCGCCAGCAGCCAAACAGGGGGCAGGATAGGCGCAACTAATGAAAAACTGTTTTTT.

The chain recombines TRBV27 with TRBJ2-3, with 10 bases fitting TRBD2. CDR1 and CDR2 from the germline V gene are MNHEY and SMNVEV (reference sequence). This CDR3 has 15 amino acids. V gave up 2 bases and J gave up 2 bases; unmatched junction bases: 1. This CDR3 is CASSLGLAVTDTQYF. CDR3 in DNA: TGTGCCAGCAGTTTAGGACTAGCGGTCACAGATACGCAGTATTTT.

On this clone: Sequence at one end of the junction differs from germline and may be a read error. The sample contains more than one DNA sequence encoding this CDR3. V is TRBV6-2 or TRBV6-3 and J is TRBJ2-3; D is perhaps TRBD1 (6 bases). CDR1 and CDR2 (germline): MNHEY, SVGEGT. This CDR3 spans 19 amino acids. CDR3 sequence (DNA): TGTGCCAGCAGCTACTTAAACCGGGGCCAGGGGTACGATTCGGATACGCAGTATTTT. Its protein product is CASSYLNRGQGYDSDTQYF.

The rearrangement uses TRBV6-6 and TRBJ2-5; D gene ambiguous. Germline V gene data show CDR1 as MNHNY and CDR2 as SVGAGI (reference sequence). V shed 2 bases and J shed 3 bases, with 4 bases lying between them. CDR3 size: 12 residues. The CDR3 DNA reads TGTGCCAGCAGTTACCAGAAAGAGACCCAGTACTTC. Amino acid sequence: CASSYQKETQYF.

The chain joins TRBV5-1 to TRBJ2-1; 13 bases match TRBD2. The CDR3 is made up of 15 amino acids. The germline CDR1 and CDR2 sequences are SGHRS and YFSETQ. The V and J ends lost 4 bases and 6 bases, in that order; junction bases with no gene match: 4. The CDR3 reads CASSGGLAGTNEQFF. CDR3 DNA: TGCGCCAGCAGCGGGGGACTAGCGGGAACCAATGAGCAGTTCTTC.

This chain links TRBV30 with TRBJ1-4; TRBD1 is a possible D gene (6 bases). V shed 8 bases and J shed 8 bases, with 18 bases lying between them. This CDR3 region has 13 residues. Germline V lookup: CDR1 GTSNPN, CDR2 SVGIG (reference sequence). The CDR3 DNA follows: TGTGCCGGAGGGGGGGGCGCGAGAGAAAAACTGTTTTTT. Encoded protein: CAGGGGAREKLFF. The full variable domain, rest sourced from reference TRBV30 and TRBJ1-4, is SQTIHQWPATLVQPVGSPLSLECTVEGTSNPNLYWYRQAAGRGLQLLFYSVGIGQISSEVPQNLSASRPQDRQFILSSKKLLLSDSGFYLCAGGGGAREKLFFGSGTQLSVL.

The chain combines TRBV7-9 with TRBJ2-1; 9 bases match TRBD2. Germline V gene sequence: CDR1 SEHNR, CDR2 FQNEAQ (reference sequence). J was trimmed by 7 bases and V by 8 bases; bases with no gene match: 9. The CDR3 extends over 14 amino acids. CDR3 amino acids: CASEGGRARNEQFF. The CDR3 nucleotides are TGTGCCAGCGAGGGCGGGAGGGCCAGAAATGAGCAGTTCTTC.

The genes are TRBV6-5 and TRBJ2-7, with TRBD1 matching over 7 bases. From germline, CDR1 is MNHEY and CDR2 SVGAGI. The CDR3 has 15 residues. V was pared by 6 bases and J by 1 base, with 9 bases of the junction left unmatched. CDR3: CASRAWTGSSYEQYF. CDR3 nucleotides: TGTGCCAGCAGGGCTTGGACAGGTTCTTCCTACGAGCAGTACTTC.

The chain employs TRBV18 and TRBJ2-5, with 8 bases matching TRBD2. CDR1 KGHSH and CDR2 LQKENI come from the germline V gene. This CDR3 has 17 amino acids. Trimming at V came to 0 bases and at J to 4 bases, leaving 10 bases not matched to a gene. CDR3 residues: CASSPPLAGGIPETQYF. The CDR3 DNA follows: TGTGCCAGCTCACCACCGTTGGCGGGAGGCATCCCAGAGACCCAGTACTTC.

The gene calls are TRBV28 and TRBJ2-1, with D hard to call. Per the germline V gene, CDR1 is MDHEN and CDR2 is SYDVKM. This CDR3 has 17 residues. V lost 3 bases, J lost 0 bases, and 15 bases lay in between. In DNA, the CDR3 is TGTGCCAGCAGTTTTGGTAGAGGCGGCAGCTCCTACAATGAGCAGTTCTTC. Residues: CASSFGRGGSSYNEQFF.

The sample holds a few counts of this clone. The chain has TRBV30 and TRBJ1-5; D gene ambiguous. With 0 bases removed from V and 1 base from J, the gap between germline ends came to 16 bases. CDR1 and CDR2 (germline): GTSNPN, SVGIG (reference sequence). This CDR3 has 17 amino acids. The CDR3 DNA reads as TGTGCCTGGAGTGTAACGCGGACTCCTTTAAGCAATCAGCCCCAGCATTTT. Protein sequence: CAWSVTRTPLSNQPQHF.

The chain employs TRBV7-9 and TRBJ2-1; 7 bases are a match to TRBD2. The CDR3 has 13 residues. Germline CDR1 SEHNR, CDR2 FQNEAQ (reference sequence). Trimming cost V 2 bases and J 5 bases; bases outside gene matches: 0. The CDR3 is CASSLLADNEQFF. In DNA form, the CDR3 reads TGTGCCAGCAGCTTACTAGCGGACAATGAGCAGTTCTTC.

The chain is built from TRBV11-1 and TRBJ2-3, with D maybe TRBD2 (6 bases). The CDR3 sequence is 15 residues long. Germline CDR1 SGHAT, CDR2 FQDESV (reference sequence). V was pared by 3 bases and J by 0 bases, with 10 bases between. The CDR3 here is CASSLEGGSTDTQYF. The CDR3 bases are TGTGCCAGCAGCTTGGAGGGCGGGAGCACAGATACGCAGTATTTT.

The chain links TRBV6-5 to TRBJ2-7, with D possibly being TRBD1 (6 bases). The CDR3 consists of 15 residues. Germline lookup yields CDR1 MNHEY and CDR2 SVGAGI. The V and J ends lost 7 bases and 3 bases respectively, with 19 bases between them. CDR3 protein: CASIQGHSSHYEQYF. In nucleotides, the CDR3 is TGTGCCAGCATACAGGGACACTCTTCTCACTACGAGCAGTACTTC.

V usage is TRBV19 and J usage is TRBJ2-2, with unresolved D. CDR1 is LNHDA, CDR2 SQIVND, per germline (reference sequence). The V gene lost 1 base and the J gene lost 0 bases, with 6 bases spanning the gap. CDR3 length: 15 amino acids. CDR3 region: CASSIGAANTGELFF. CDR3 DNA sequence: TGTGCCAGTAGTATAGGAGCTGCGAACACCGGGGAGCTGTTTTTT.

The rearrangement joins TRBV4-3 to TRBJ1-1; D gene unclear. Trimming cost V 3 bases and J 1 base, with 18 bases left between them. In germline, CDR1 is LGHNA, CDR2 YSLEER. There are 17 residues in the CDR3. For the CDR3, the DNA is TGCGCCAGCAGCCAGTCGCGTGGCGGGCCCGGGAACACTGAAGCTTTCTTT. Its translation is CASSQSRGGPGNTEAFF.

V is TRBV6-5 and J is TRBJ1-1; TRBD1 matches 8 bases. V lost 6 bases and J lost 5; bases outside the gene matches: 11. The germline V gene encodes CDR1 MNHEY and CDR2 SVGAGI. The CDR3 length is 15 residues. CDR3 amino acids: CASRNKDRERTEAFF. The CDR3 bases are TGTGCCAGCAGGAACAAGGACAGGGAAAGGACTGAAGCTTTCTTT.